The sequence of this TCR beta chain was determined in a study of shared clonotypes between healthy human individuals. Study findings and constraints: Rarefaction analysis demonstrated incomplete sorted-subset sequencing notwithstanding large depth.

Investigators divided CD4+ cells into CD45RA+ naive and CD45RA-negative memory subsets. On this clone itself: Its antigen remains unknown.

The test was conducted at deep level. Method: immunoSEQ multiplex PCR; TCRdb's copy keeps in-frame clones and lacks some. The sample has a few million clones, approximately 95% seen once; the top ten hold roughly 0.13%. J lost 1 base, V lost 3 bases, and 4 bases had no gene match. The CDR3 consists of 15 residues. CDR1 and CDR2 from the germline V gene are SGHRS and YFSETQ. The sequencing input was naive CD4+ T cells sorted from blood. Stated subset: CD45RA+ positively selected. The rearrangement uses TRBV5-1 and TRBJ1-1, with TRBD1 matching over 9 bases. The TCR comes from a young man in good health. DNA for the CDR3: TGCGCCAGCAGCTCCGGGACAGGGCCGAACACTGAAGCTTTCTTT. Its translation is CASSSGTGPNTEAFF.